Below, 17 T cell receptor beta chains from the same sample are listed, as sequenced in a study of cytomegalovirus exposure and HLA in healthy donors. TCRdb's copy holds only in-frame clones and misses some; the assay was immunoSEQ multiplex PCR. The data show over 70,000 clones, roughly 90% seen once. The source material was PBMCs. The source is a woman younger than 30 in good health and CMV-seropositive.

Details on this clone: At one end the junction does not follow the germline gene, possibly because of a read error. The genes are TRBV19 and TRBJ2-3, with D unclear. Germline V gives CDR1 LNHDA, CDR2 SQIVND (reference sequence). The CDR3 spans 15 residues. In nucleotides, the CDR3 is TGTGCCAGTAGTTTAGAAGCGACCCCGAGAGATACGCAGTATTTT. It is translated as CASSLEATPRDTQYF.

The rearrangement uses TRBV6-5 and TRBJ2-1; 9 positions agree with TRBD2. Germline V gene sequence: CDR1 MNHEY, CDR2 SVGAGI. The CDR3 is made up of 15 amino acids. J was trimmed by 8 bases and V by 2 bases; bases with no gene match: 7. CDR3 nucleotide sequence: TGTGCCAGCAGTTACGCGGGGGGGGAATTCGATGAGCAGTTCTTC. It specifies CASSYAGGEFDEQFF.

V and J are TRBV15 and TRBJ1-4; no firm D call. The CDR3 is made up of 15 amino acids. Per the germline V gene, CDR1 is LNHNV and CDR2 is YYDKDF (reference sequence). The V end lost 5 bases, the J end lost 8 bases, and 18 bases lay between the germline ends. The CDR3 loop is CATSGRLSDAEKLFF. In DNA, the CDR3 is TGTGCCACCAGCGGGAGACTCTCCGACGCGGAAAAACTGTTTTTT. The full variable domain, with the rest looked up from reference TRBV15 and TRBJ1-4, is DAMVIQNPRYQVTQFGKPVTLSCSQTLNHNVMYWYQQKSSQAPKLLFHYYDKDFNNEADTPDNFQSRRPNTSFCFLDIRSPGLGDTAMYLCATSGRLSDAEKLFFGSGTQLSVL.

The chain combines TRBV4-2 with TRBJ2-6; TRBD2 matches at 9 bases. Germline-derived CDR1 and CDR2 are LGHNA and YNFKEQ. V shed 1 base and J 4 bases; nucleotides not matched to a gene: 11. The CDR3 extends over 19 amino acids. The CDR3 region has the DNA TGTGCCAGCAGCCAAGGACAGGGCGGGGGGGCGTTCGGGGCCAACGTCCTGACTTTC. Translating it yields CASSQGQGGGAFGANVLTF.

This clone was counted once. The chain recombines TRBV7-9 with TRBJ1-2; perhaps TRBD1 as D (6 bases). Deletions cut 4 bases from V and 4 bases from J, with 13 bases between. The germline gives CDR1 SEHNR, CDR2 FQNEAQ (reference sequence). The CDR3 runs 14 residues. The CDR3 reads CASSSKGVSYGYTF. The DNA for the CDR3 is TGTGCCAGCAGCTCTAAGGGGGTGAGCTATGGCTACACCTTC. Full variable domain (rest looked up from reference TRBV7-9 and TRBJ1-2): DTGVSQNPRHKITKRGQNVTFRCDPISEHNRLYWYRQTLGQGPEFLTYFQNEAQLEKSRLLSDRFSAERPKGSFSTLEIQRTEQGDSAMYLCASSSKGVSYGYTFGSGTRLTVV.

The chain couples TRBV4-1 to TRBJ1-5; D gene uncertain. V lost 2 bases and J 0 bases, leaving 8 bases between the germline ends. CDR1 and CDR2 from the germline V gene are MGHRA and YSYEKL. The CDR3 has 15 amino acids. The DNA of the CDR3 is TGCGCCAGCAGCCAACTTCGGGGTAGCAATCAGCCCCAGCATTTT. It yields the protein CASSQLRGSNQPQHF.

The gene calls are TRBV28 and TRBJ2-2; 7 bases match TRBD2. V trimming: 5 bases; J trimming: 3 bases; junction bases outside the gene matches: 6. This CDR3 has 15 amino acids. The germline gives CDR1 MDHEN, CDR2 SYDVKM. DNA for the CDR3: TGTGCCAGCAGTGGGAGGGTCCGTGACACCGGGGAGCTGTTTTTT. Protein sequence: CASSGRVRDTGELFF. The full variable domain, its missing parts supplied by reference TRBV28 and TRBJ2-2, is DVKVTQSSRYLVKRTGEKVFLECVQDMDHENMFWYRQDPGLGLRLIYFSYDVKMKEKGDIPEGYSVSREKKERFSLILESASTNQTSMYLCASSGRVRDTGELFFGEGSRLTVL.

This clone was detected a few times. V is TRBV11-2 and J is TRBJ1-2; D call uncertain. The CDR3 contains 17 residues. V was shortened by 1 base and J by 5 bases, with 20 bases between the two germline ends. Germline V gene lookup returns CDR1 SGHAT and CDR2 FQNNGV. CDR3 sequence: CASSLVSGVPLVYGYTF. DNA for the CDR3: TGTGCCAGCAGCTTAGTTAGCGGGGTCCCATTGGTATATGGCTACACCTTC.

This rearrangement joins TRBV5-1 to TRBJ2-5, with 8 bases matching TRBD2. This CDR3 is 13 amino acids long. CDR1 SGHRS and CDR2 YFSETQ come from the germline V gene. With V trimmed by 4 bases and J by 4 bases, 3 bases remained unmatched. The CDR3 DNA is TGCGCCAGCAGCACGGGGGGGCGAGAGACCCAGTACTTC. It specifies CASSTGGRETQYF.

The V gene is TRBV4-2, the J gene TRBJ2-7; 8 nucleotides match TRBD2. V shed 0 bases, J shed 0 bases, and the junction held 4 bases outside the gene matches. This CDR3 is built from 16 residues. Germline V CDR1 and CDR2: LGHNA, YNFKEQ. As DNA, the CDR3 is TGTGCCAGCAGCCAAGATCGGAGCGGGAGCTCCTACGAGCAGTACTTC. This translates into CASSQDRSGSSYEQYF.

This chain uses TRBV10-3 with TRBJ2-1, with 8 bases that match TRBD2. The J segment lost 0 bases and the V segment lost 6 bases, leaving 4 bases of the junction unmatched. The CDR3 spans 15 residues. Germline V gene lookup returns CDR1 ENHRY and CDR2 SYGVKD. This CDR3 is CAIREREGSYNEQFF. CDR3 nucleotides: TGTGCCATCAGGGAACGGGAGGGCTCCTACAATGAGCAGTTCTTC.

This chain joins TRBV14 and TRBJ2-7; 7 bases are shared with TRBD1. CDR3 size: 16 residues. Germline V gives CDR1 SGHDN, CDR2 FVKESK. Unmatched junction bases numbered 6, after V lost 1 base and J lost 0 bases. The CDR3 is CASSQGTGQSSYEQYF. As DNA, the CDR3 is TGTGCCAGCAGCCAAGGGACAGGACAAAGCTCCTACGAGCAGTACTTC.

The chain links TRBV7-9 to TRBJ2-7, with D maybe TRBD2 (7 bases). The CDR3 sequence is 16 residues long. Germline V lookup: CDR1 SEHNR, CDR2 FQNEAQ (reference sequence). Trimming shortened V by 6 bases and J by 2 bases, and 20 bases separated the two germline ends. CDR3 coding DNA: TGTGCCAGCAGTCACGTAAGGGGGGGCAGAGCCTACGAGCAGTACTTC. This codes for CASSHVRGGRAYEQYF.

The chain couples TRBV27 to TRBJ2-7; weak D call: TRBD1 (6 bases). Germline V gene data show CDR1 as MNHEY and CDR2 as SMNVEV (reference sequence). V gave up 3 bases and J gave up 3 bases, with 15 bases separating them. The CDR3 runs to 15 residues. The DNA for the CDR3 is TGTGCCAGCAGTTTGTTTGGGGACACACACTACGAGCAGTACTTC. Its protein is CASSLFGDTHYEQYF.

V usage is TRBV6-6 and J usage is TRBJ1-2; D gene ambiguous. The CDR3 loop spans 15 amino acids. Deletions cut 7 bases from V and 4 bases from J, with 19 bases between. CDR1 and CDR2 (germline): MNHNY, SVGAGI (reference sequence). This chain's CDR3 is CASKAGLQRGYGYTF. CDR3 coding DNA: TGTGCCAGCAAAGCCGGCTTGCAGCGCGGCTATGGCTACACCTTC.

The chain couples TRBV7-2 to TRBJ2-7; 8 bases agree with TRBD1. V was clipped by 3 bases and J by 2 bases; unmatched bases: 3. The length of the CDR3 is 14 residues. Germline assignment: CDR1 SGHTA and CDR2 FQGNSA. CDR3 residues: CASSFLQGAYEQYF. The CDR3 coding sequence is TGTGCCAGCAGCTTCTTACAGGGGGCCTACGAGCAGTACTTC. The full variable domain, in which reference TRBV7-2 and TRBJ2-7 provide the parts outside the CDR3, is GAGVSQSPSNKVTEKGKDVELRCDPISGHTALYWYRQSLGQGLEFLIYFQGNSAPDKSGLPSDRFSAERTGGSVSTLTIQRTQQEDSAVYLCASSFLQGAYEQYFGPGTRLTVT.

In its sample, this clone was seen once. The CDR3 bases are TGTGCCAGCAGCGAGAGGTCGGACTACGAGCAGTACTTC. Translating it yields CASSERSDYEQYF. The V gene is TRBV5-4, the J gene TRBJ2-7; D gene unclear. Germline values: CDR1 SGHNT, CDR2 YYREEE (reference sequence). This CDR3 comprises 13 residues. V gave up 4 bases and J gave up 3 bases, with 11 bases separating them.